This is a list of T cell receptor beta chains from one sample in a study of cytomegalovirus exposure and HLA in healthy donors. Here immunoSEQ multiplex PCR was the method, and the copy in TCRdb shows in-frame clones only, minus some. Of approximately 150,000 clones in the sample, roughly 73% were seen once. The sequenced sample consisted of PBMCs. These TCRs come from a female donor in good health and CMV-seronegative. Each CDR3 is given with its conserved first and last residue. Each record gives: clone size, D gene, J gene, V gene, CDR3 DNA, CDR3 protein. A D gene is named only where the DNA matches it firmly. Size values are once, few and many counts, or a class for expanded clones, and some rows have none.

size: NA; D: TRBD1; J: TRBJ1-2; V: TRBV19; DNA: TGTGCCAGTAGTCTGCGGCGGACCGGGACAGGGGGCACACCCTATGGCTACACCTTC; CDR3: CASSLRRTGTGGTPYGYTF
size: NA; D: TRBD1; J: TRBJ1-4; V: TRBV7-9; DNA: TGTGCCAGCAGCCGGGGACAGGGGGTCTCACCTAATGAAAAACTGTTTTTT; CDR3: CASSRGQGVSPNEKLFF
size: NA; D: NA; J: TRBJ1-1; V: TRBV7-9; DNA: TGTGCCAGCAGCTTATTTATAGGGGAAGAGGATGAAGCCTTCTTT; CDR3: CASSLFIGEEDEAFF
size: once; D: NA; J: TRBJ1-2; V: TRBV18; DNA: TGTGCCAGCTCACCAGGAGGACAGAACTATGGCTACACCTTC; CDR3: CASSPGGQNYGYTF
size: NA; D: TRBD2; J: TRBJ2-1; V: TRBV6-4; DNA: TGTGCCAGCAGTGCTGGCGGGAGGGCCTACAATGAGCAGTTCTTC; CDR3: CASSAGGRAYNEQFF
size: NA; D: TRBD1; J: TRBJ2-5; V: TRBV7-9; DNA: TGTGCCACCGATGTGGACAGGGTTTCCCAAGAGACCCAGTACTTC; CDR3: CATDVDRVSQETQYF
size: NA; D: TRBD1; J: TRBJ1-2; V: TRBV30; DNA: TGTGCCTGGGTCCCAGGGGGCTGGCAGGGCTACACCTTC; CDR3: CAWVPGGWQGYTF
size: few; D: NA; J: TRBJ1-5; V: TRBV4-1; DNA: TGCGCCAGCAGCCAAGAAGGCCGAGCGCCCCAGCCCCAGCATTTT; CDR3: CASSQEGRAPQPQHF
size: few; D: NA; J: TRBJ1-5; V: TRBV6-1; DNA: TGTGCCAGCAGACCAACAGGGATCCAGCCCCAGCATTTT; CDR3: CASRPTGIQPQHF
size: NA; D: NA; J: TRBJ2-2; V: TRBV5-1; DNA: TGCGCCAGCCTTGCGGGAAATTCCGCCGGGGAGCTGTTTTTT; CDR3: CASLAGNSAGELFF
size: NA; D: NA; J: TRBJ2-1; V: TRBV10-2; DNA: TGCGCCAGCTCTCGGAGCGATGAGCAGTTCTTC; CDR3: CASSRSDEQFF
size: NA; D: TRBD2; J: TRBJ2-5; V: TRBV2; DNA: TGTGCCAGCAGTCGCCTCCTCTCCGGGACTAAGACAGAGACCCAGTACTTC; CDR3: CASSRLLSGTKTETQYF
size: NA; D: TRBD1; J: TRBJ1-4; V: TRBV5-6; DNA: TGTGCCAGCAGCACGGGACAGGGGGATGAAAAACTGTTTTTT; CDR3: CASSTGQGDEKLFF
size: NA; D: NA; J: TRBJ2-1; V: TRBV5-1; DNA: TGCGCCAGCAGCTTGGGACAGCCACCCGAGAATGAGCAGTTCTTC; CDR3: CASSLGQPPENEQFF
size: many; D: NA; J: TRBJ2-3; V: TRBV2; DNA: TGTGCCAGCAGGTCTACGGGACACACAGATACGCAGTATTTT; CDR3: CASRSTGHTDTQYF
size: NA; D: TRBD1; J: TRBJ1-3; V: TRBV25-1; DNA: TGTGCCAGTCGCGGACAGGGAAGCTCTGGAAACACCATATATTTT; CDR3: CASRGQGSSGNTIYF
size: NA; D: NA; J: TRBJ1-1; V: TRBV19; DNA: TGTGCCAGTAGTATGCAGGGATCAGAAGCTTTCTTT; CDR3: CASSMQGSEAFF
size: NA; D: TRBD2; J: TRBJ2-2; V: TRBV18; DNA: TGTGCCAGCTCACCGCCCGGGACTAGCGAGACCGGGGAGCTGTTTTTT; CDR3: CASSPPGTSETGELFF
size: NA; D: NA; J: TRBJ1-5; V: TRBV12-5; DNA: TGTGCTAGTGGTTTGGGGGGCGGGGGGCAGCCCCAGCATTTT; CDR3: CASGLGGGGQPQHF
size: NA; D: NA; J: TRBJ2-5; V: TRBV2; DNA: TGTGCCAGCAGTGAAGACAGGGTGGAGACCCAGTACTTC; CDR3: CASSEDRVETQYF
size: NA; D: NA; J: TRBJ1-5; V: TRBV28; DNA: TGTGCCAGCACCGCTCCGGGAGGAGGGACAAATCAGCCCCAGCATTTT; CDR3: CASTAPGGGTNQPQHF
size: NA; D: NA; J: TRBJ1-5; V: TRBV2; DNA: TGTGCCAGCAGCGGCGGGGTGTCCAATCAGCCCCAGCATTTT; CDR3: CASSGGVSNQPQHF
size: NA; D: NA; J: TRBJ1-2; V: TRBV7-9; DNA: TGTGCCAGCAGCTTAAAAGGTCTGGGGCCCGCCGCCATTGGCTACACCTTC; CDR3: CASSLKGLGPAAIGYTF
size: NA; D: TRBD1; J: TRBJ1-2; V: TRBV7-9; DNA: TGTGCCAGCAGCTCGAACCGGGACAGCCCTAACTATGGCTACACCTTC; CDR3: CASSSNRDSPNYGYTF
size: NA; D: TRBD1; J: TRBJ1-1; V: TRBV2; DNA: TGTGCCAGCAGATCGACAGGGGGGACACACACTGAAGCTTTCTTT; CDR3: CASRSTGGTHTEAFF
size: NA; D: NA; J: TRBJ2-7; V: TRBV19; DNA: TGTGCCAGTAGTCCTTCCTACGAGCAGTACTTC; CDR3: CASSPSYEQYF